A single sample is the source of the 13 T cell receptor beta chains below, sequenced in a study of post-analysis software for immune sequencing data. These receptors have no known antigen. Findings and caveats of the study: Controls had lower frequencies than patients of roughly five TRBV segments, which included TRBV5-6, TRBV5-1 and TRBV20-1.

The TCR beta cDNA libraries carried unique molecular identifiers. Each CDR3 protein is one row after TCRdb ran MiXCR on the PCR reads. The sample includes some 450,000 distinct CDR3 sequences, over 35% of them seen just once. The sample was blood. All receptors come from a girl aged 10 to 17 with multiple sclerosis.

This clonotype was counted between two and nine times. The V gene is TRBV5-6, the J gene TRBJ2-7, with no clear D. The CDR3 length is 14 residues. Per the germline V gene, CDR1 is SGHDT and CDR2 is YYEEEE. Trimming removed 3 bases from V and 1 base from J, with 11 bases in between. The CDR3 DNA reads as TGTGCCAGCAGCTGCGCACTGGGGTCCTACGAGCAGTACTTC. It encodes CASSCALGSYEQYF.

This clonotype has a count of ten or more. The chain recombines TRBV5-6 with TRBJ2-7; unclear D gene. Germline V gene sequence: CDR1 SGHDT, CDR2 YYEEEE. The CDR3 extends over 13 amino acids. Trimming pared 2 bases from V and 2 bases from J, leaving 8 bases between. The CDR3, as DNA: TGTGCCAGCAGCTTTCCTCATACCTACGAGCAGTACTTC. Protein sequence: CASSFPHTYEQYF.

The V call is TRBV15, the J call TRBJ2-7, with 10 bases aligning to TRBD2. The CDR3 spans 16 residues. Germline V CDR1 and CDR2: LNHNV, YYDKDF (reference sequence). Germline trimming cut 0 bases from V and 4 bases from J; bases unmatched to any gene: 6. The CDR3 DNA reads as TGTGCCACCAGCAGAGATGTGACTAGCGGGCTTTACGAGCAGTACTTC. As protein: CATSRDVTSGLYEQYF. The variable domain in full, completed from reference TRBV15 and TRBJ2-7, reads DAMVIQNPRYQVTQFGKPVTLSCSQTLNHNVMYWYQQKSSQAPKLLFHYYDKDFNNEADTPDNFQSRRPNTSFCFLDIRSPGLGDTAMYLCATSRDVTSGLYEQYFGPGTRLTVT.

This clonotype has a handful of counts. The V and J genes are TRBV29-1 and TRBJ2-5, with unresolved D. V was cut by 1 base and J by 11 bases, with 11 bases left in between. Per germline, CDR1 SQVTM and CDR2 ANQGSEA. This CDR3 comprises 11 residues. The CDR3 nucleotides read TGCAGCGTTGAAGGGTATAATGAGCAGTACTTC. This codes for CSVEGYNEQYF.

The chain couples TRBV2 to TRBJ2-7; D possibly corresponds to TRBD2 (6 bases). Germline-derived CDR1 and CDR2 are SNHLY and FYNNEI. Trimming shortened V by 7 bases and J by 6 bases, and 16 bases separated the two germline ends. The CDR3 extends over 13 amino acids. The CDR3 DNA reads TGTGCCAGCACCGGCTCGGGGCGGGGCGAGCAGTACTTC. Protein product: CASTGSGRGEQYF.

A note on this clonotype: A read error may produce the germline difference seen at one junction end. This chain joins TRBV7-3 and TRBJ2-6; 7 bases match TRBD1. The CDR3 runs 18 residues. Germline V gene data show CDR1 as SGHTA and CDR2 as FQGTGA. This chain's CDR3 is CASSGDRDAFSGANILTF. The CDR3 nucleotides are TGTGCCAGCAGCGGCGACAGGGATGCTTTTTCTGGGGCCAACATCCTGACTTTC.

The chain recombines TRBV9 with TRBJ1-1; 10 positions agree with TRBD1. Germline values: CDR1 SGDLS, CDR2 YYNGEE. CDR3 length: 15 amino acids. V lost 4 bases, J lost 7 bases, and 10 bases stayed unmatched. This CDR3 is CASSQGQGRFGEAFF. The CDR3, as DNA: TGTGCCAGCAGCCAGGGACAGGGGAGGTTTGGTGAAGCTTTCTTT.

This clonotype has only one observation. The J gene is TRBJ1-1, the V gene TRBV6-5; 8 nucleotides agree with TRBD1. Per germline, CDR1 MNHEY and CDR2 SVGAGI. The CDR3 has 14 amino acids. V trimming: 6 bases; J trimming: 3 bases; junction bases outside the gene matches: 6. CDR3 residues: CASSNGQGHTEAFF. The CDR3 DNA sequence: TGTGCCAGCAGCAATGGACAGGGACACACTGAAGCTTTCTTT.

This clonotype was seen just once. The chain recombines TRBV3-1 with TRBJ2-7; TRBD1 might be the D (6 bases). CDR1 and CDR2 from the germline V gene are LGHDT and YNNKEL (reference sequence). The CDR3 spans 17 residues. The V gene lost 4 bases and the J gene lost 0 bases, with 19 bases spanning the gap. The CDR3 protein is CASSRRQADSSSYEQYF. The CDR3 bases are TGTGCCAGCAGCCGACGACAGGCCGATTCCTCCTCCTACGAGCAGTACTTC.

The CDR3 DNA sequence: TGTGCCAGCAGCTCACCCGAGAGGGAAGAGACCCAGTACTTC. Residues: CASSSPEREETQYF. The chain recombines TRBV7-9 with TRBJ2-5; maybe TRBD2 (5 bases). The CDR3 is 14 amino acids. The V gene's germline CDR1 is SEHNR and CDR2 FQNEAQ (reference sequence). Trimming removed 4 bases from V and 3 bases from J, with 12 bases in between.

This clonotype has more than one count but fewer than ten. J is TRBJ2-5 and V is TRBV9; D remains unclear. V was clipped by 0 bases and J by 0 bases, with 6 bases between them. From germline, CDR1 is SGDLS and CDR2 YYNGEE. CDR3 size: 14 residues. CDR3 coding DNA: TGTGCCAGCAGCGTAGGCGGACACCAAGAGACCCAGTACTTC. This codes for CASSVGGHQETQYF.

This sequence joins TRBV12-3 or TRBV12-4 and TRBJ2-1, with 8 bases fitting TRBD2. With 6 bases clipped from V and 8 bases from J, the junction kept 9 bases outside the gene matches. CDR3 size: 14 residues. Written as DNA, the CDR3 is TGTGCCAGCAGGGTAGCGGGAAGTGGGGATGAGCAGTTCTTC. Translating it yields CASRVAGSGDEQFF.

V and J are TRBV29-1 and TRBJ2-5; possibly TRBD1 for D (6 bases). This CDR3 region has 13 residues. The V end was cut by 5 bases, the J end by 4 bases, with 14 bases between. In germline, CDR1 is SQVTM, CDR2 ANQGSEA. This CDR3 reads CSVLPAGVETQYF. DNA of the CDR3: TGCAGCGTTCTTCCGGCAGGGGTAGAGACCCAGTACTTC.